Following are 5 T cell receptor beta chains from one sample sequenced in a study of T-cell memory formation after mild COVID-19. TCRdb itself ran the 5' RACE reads through MiXCR, one entry per CDR3 protein. The sample contains about 600,000 distinct CDR3 sequences, about 20% of which appear only once. What was sequenced was PBMCs or a T cell subset sorted from them (not recorded which). All receptors come from an adult woman who had mild COVID-19 (a few samples of this study predate the infection). Cell type and time point are not known.

The V gene is TRBV20-1, the J gene TRBJ2-2; 7 nucleotides match TRBD1. With 5 bases clipped from V and 5 bases from J, the junction kept 5 bases outside the gene matches. The CDR3 has 13 amino acids. Germline CDR1 is DFQATT and CDR2 is SNEGSKA (reference sequence). CDR3 DNA: TGCAGTGCTCTGACAGGGTCAACCGGGGAGCTGTTTTTT. Translation gives CSALTGSTGELFF.

This clonotype was recorded at least ten times. The chain employs TRBV6-5 and TRBJ2-3; D is ambiguous. This CDR3 is 13 amino acids long. V was cut by 1 base and J by 2 bases, with 4 bases left in between. Germline lookup yields CDR1 MNHEY and CDR2 SVGAGI. In nucleotides, the CDR3 is TGTGCCAGCAGTTACTTCGCCACAGATACGCAGTATTTT. As protein: CASSYFATDTQYF.

V is TRBV6-5 and J is TRBJ1-5; D call uncertain. Trimming pared 5 bases from V and 4 bases from J, leaving 9 bases between. The CDR3 sequence is 13 residues long. Germline lookup yields CDR1 MNHEY and CDR2 SVGAGI. DNA of the CDR3: TGTGCCAGCAGTCGCCAGGAAAATCAGCCCCAGCATTTT. Protein product: CASSRQENQPQHF.

The CDR3 region is CASSPLRGLNTEAFF. The CDR3 region has the DNA TGTGCCAGCAGTCCCCTGAGGGGCTTGAACACTGAAGCTTTCTTT. The V call is TRBV25-1, the J call TRBJ1-1; possibly TRBD1 for D (5 bases). V lost 5 bases, J lost 0 bases, and 13 bases lay in between. The CDR3 has 15 amino acids. The germline CDR1 and CDR2 sequences are MGHDK and SYGVNS.

In its sample, this clonotype was seen many times. This sequence joins TRBV19 and TRBJ2-1, with D uncertain. V was pared by 1 base and J by 2 bases, with 9 bases between. This CDR3 region has 15 residues. Germline V CDR1 and CDR2: LNHDA, SQIVND (reference sequence). The CDR3 region is CASSIAGGAYNEQFF. The CDR3 nucleotides read TGTGCCAGTAGTATAGCGGGTGGGGCCTACAATGAGCAGTTCTTC.